The rows below give T cell receptor beta chains drawn from one sample of a study of cytomegalovirus exposure and HLA in healthy donors. Clones were read by immunoSEQ multiplex PCR, and TCRdb kept only the in-frame ones, dropping some. The repertoire has 170,000 or so clones, roughly 75% of them found once; the top ten carry 1%. Material: PBMCs. The receptor set was obtained from a woman aged 45-60 years in good health and CMV-seropositive. CDR3s include the opening cysteine and the closing phenylalanine or tryptophan. D genes are given only for firm matches. Clone size, where shown, is once, few, many, or a class for clones that have expanded.

DNA,CDR3,J,length,size,V,D
TGTGCCAGCTCACACAGGGAGAATGAAAAACTGTTTTTT,CASSHRENEKLFF,TRBJ1-4,13,-,TRBV18,-
TGTGCCAGCAGTTCAGGGGAAAAGGGCTATGGCTACACCTTC,CASSSGEKGYGYTF,TRBJ1-2,14,-,TRBV6-5,-
TGTGCCAGCAGTTCCCGGGACAGGGTCCACTACGAGCAGTACTTC,CASSSRDRVHYEQYF,TRBJ2-7,15,-,TRBV27,TRBD1
TGTGCCAGCAGCCCCGGGGGAGACCCCTACAATGAGCAGTTCTTC,CASSPGGDPYNEQFF,TRBJ2-1,15,-,TRBV6-5,-
TGTGCCAGCAGCACACAACGACAGGGGTTAAGGGCAGATACGCAGTATTTT,CASSTQRQGLRADTQYF,TRBJ2-3,17,-,TRBV7-9,TRBD1
TGTGCCAGCAGCTTAGCCCCCCCGGGACTAGCGGGTCCTTCAAACGGCTACGAGCAGTACTTC,CASSLAPPGLAGPSNGYEQYF,TRBJ2-7,21,-,TRBV7-6,TRBD2
TGTGCCAGCAGCTTTGAGGGAGGGAAATACAATGAGCAGTTCTTC,CASSFEGGKYNEQFF,TRBJ2-1,15,-,TRBV5-4,TRBD2
TGTGCCAGCACGGGTGACACAGATACGCAGTATTTT,CASTGDTDTQYF,TRBJ2-3,12,-,TRBV6-4,-
TGTGCCAGCAGTCGAGACTATGAGGGGGGGACTGCCTACGAGCAGTACTTC,CASSRDYEGGTAYEQYF,TRBJ2-7,17,-,TRBV4-2,-
TGTGCCAGCAGCTACCAGGGAAACACTGAAGCTTTCTTT,CASSYQGNTEAFF,TRBJ1-1,13,-,TRBV11-2,-
TGTGCCAGCTCTTGGGGAGGGGATCAGCCCCAGCATTTT,CASSWGGDQPQHF,TRBJ1-5,13,-,TRBV18,-
TGTGCCAGCAGTTTAACTCCAGGGGACGCCTATGGCTACACCTTC,CASSLTPGDAYGYTF,TRBJ1-2,15,-,TRBV28,-
TGTGCCAGCTCACTCACAGGGTACTACGAGCAGTACTTC,CASSLTGYYEQYF,TRBJ2-7,13,-,TRBV18,-
TGCGCCAGCAGCCAAGAACAGGGGCGGACTGAAGCTTTCTTT,CASSQEQGRTEAFF,TRBJ1-1,14,-,TRBV4-1,TRBD1
TGTGCCAGCAGCTTAGTTTACGGAACAGAGTATGGCTACACCTTC,CASSLVYGTEYGYTF,TRBJ1-2,15,-,TRBV7-8,-
TGTGCCAGCAGCGGGACAGGCCTCGGAGAAGCTTTCTTT,CASSGTGLGEAFF,TRBJ1-1,13,-,TRBV11-1,TRBD1
TGTGCCAGCAGCTTAGGGACAGGGCTCACAGATACGCAGTATTTT,CASSLGTGLTDTQYF,TRBJ2-3,15,-,TRBV11-2,TRBD1
TGTGCCAGCAGGCTACAGGGGGCTAGTTATGGCTACACCTTC,CASRLQGASYGYTF,TRBJ1-2,14,-,TRBV28,TRBD1
TGTGCCAGCAGCTTGGCGGACACTGAAGCTTTCTTT,CASSLADTEAFF,TRBJ1-1,12,once,TRBV5-4,-
TGTGCCAGCAGCTTAGGTGCCCGCGGGACCCTCGAGCAGTACTTC,CASSLGARGTLEQYF,TRBJ2-7,15,-,TRBV13,-
TGTGCCTGGGGTCCCAGCGGGCGCTCCTACGAGCAGTACTTC,CAWGPSGRSYEQYF,TRBJ2-7,14,once,TRBV30,-
TGTGCCAGCAGCCCGACACCTAATCAGCCCCAGCATTTT,CASSPTPNQPQHF,TRBJ1-5,13,-,TRBV14,-
TGTGCCAGCAGCCGGGAACGGGACAGGGGGCAAGCGTACTATGGCTACACCTTC,CASSRERDRGQAYYGYTF,TRBJ1-2,18,-,TRBV5-8,TRBD1
TGTGCCAGTAGATATTCGACAGGGTCGGATCAGCCCCAGCATTTT,CASRYSTGSDQPQHF,TRBJ1-5,15,-,TRBV19,TRBD1
TGTGCCAGCAGTGCCTTAGCGGGAGTTACAGAGACCCAGTACTTC,CASSALAGVTETQYF,TRBJ2-5,15,-,TRBV7-2,TRBD2
TGTGCCAGCAGTTACAGGGGGTTGGCGTTCACCGGGGAGCTGTTTTTT,CASSYRGLAFTGELFF,TRBJ2-2,16,-,TRBV6-5,-
TGTGCCAGTAGTATGTCCCAGGACTACAATGAGCAGTTCTTC,CASSMSQDYNEQFF,TRBJ2-1,14,-,TRBV19,-
TGTGCCAGCAGCTCCGCCAAGGGACTAGATTCCTACGAGCAGTACTTC,CASSSAKGLDSYEQYF,TRBJ2-7,16,-,TRBV11-2,TRBD2